This T cell receptor (beta chain) is drawn from a study of Ad26.COV2.S vaccination and SARS-CoV-2 variants. Study results and limitations: Spike-specific TCR breadth was greater after Ad26.COV2.S than placebo.

For this clone: The antigen remains undetermined.

Sequenced by immunoSEQ multiplex PCR; TCRdb stores in-frame clones only, minus some. The data show under 550,000 clones, over 75% seen once. Trimming removed 0 bases at V and 8 bases at J, with 7 bases between. Germline-derived CDR1 and CDR2 are LGHDT and YNNKEL (reference sequence). The CDR3 contains 12 residues. The treatment denotes: some 19 received Ad26.COV2.S at low or high dose, single or two shots; roughly five received placebo; per-sample allocation not given. Day 63 following the first vaccine or placebo injection was when the samples were taken. The specimen was peripheral blood, collected in a trial of Ad26.COV2.S vaccine versus placebo. The J gene is TRBJ1-2, the V gene TRBV3-1 (or the pseudogene TRBV3-2); D is undetermined. This receptor was identified in a person between 18 and 65 years old who received the Ad26.COV2.S COVID-19 vaccine or a placebo. DNA of the CDR3: TGTGCCAGCAGCCAAGATTTCCACGGCTACACCTTC. Residues: CASSQDFHGYTF.